The text below deals with one T cell receptor beta chain. This specimen comes from a study of Tregs in tolerant kidney transplant recipients. Clones were read by immunoSEQ multiplex PCR, and TCRdb kept only the in-frame ones, dropping some. The sample includes some 100,000 clones, around 91% of them seen just once. Germline CDR1 is SGHNT and CDR2 is YYREEE (reference sequence). The CDR3 consists of 12 residues. V shed 4 bases and J shed 5 bases, with 9 bases lying between them. This receptor was identified in a human donor in good health. The sequenced material came from CD4+ T cells from blood. V gene TRBV5-4 combines with J gene TRBJ2-5; D gene uncertain. The CDR3 region has the DNA TGTGCCAGCAGCCAAACCACGGAGACCCAGTACTTC. Protein sequence: CASSQTTETQYF.